Sequencing of this T cell receptor (beta chain) was carried out in a study of radiotherapy plus CTLA-4 blockade in lung cancer. Study information: Among patients, over 15% showed objective responses, and around 30% had disease control.

Patients in the study, people with chemo-refractory metastatic non-small-cell lung cancer, received focal radiation plus ipilimumab CTLA-4 blockade. Trimming removed 0 bases from V and 2 bases from J, with 6 bases in between. The CDR3 extends over 14 amino acids. Looked up from germline, CDR1 is SGHRS and CDR2 is YFSETQ. Here immunoSEQ multiplex PCR was the method, and the copy in TCRdb shows in-frame clones only, minus some. Of 75,000 to 100,000 clones in the sample, about 91% were seen once. This sequence was found in a human donor with non-small cell lung cancer that progressed on radiotherapy plus ipilimumab. The rearrangement links TRBV5-1 to TRBJ2-1; D gene unclear. The sample consisted of peripheral blood, taken from a patient treated with radiotherapy plus ipilimumab. CDR3 DNA: TGCGCCAGCAGCTTGGGTGATCCCTACAATGAGCAGTTCTTC. Residues: CASSLGDPYNEQFF.